The clone carrying this TCR beta chain occurred many times. As yet, its antigen is unknown. Molecules of cDNA were individually given unique molecular identifiers that were attached to them. TCRdb analysed the 5' RACE reads with MiXCR anew, one entry per CDR3 protein. The repertoire has about 89,000 distinct CDR3 sequences, roughly 14% of them found once; the top ten carry around 0.5%. The data originate from a study of early T cells in non-severe SARS-CoV-2 infection. Study-level findings and limits: Database matching using VDJdb favored anti-spike CD8 responses, with private and CD4 specificities left missing.

The CDR3 covers 13 residues. V dropped 2 bases and J dropped 5 bases, with 10 bases sitting between them. Germline V gene sequence: CDR1 MNHEY, CDR2 SVGEGT. This chain connects TRBV6-2 or TRBV6-3 to TRBJ2-7; unclear D gene. The material sequenced was whole blood. The receptor was derived from an adult who was a healthcare worker with PCR-confirmed SARS-CoV-2 infection or an uninfected control (not recorded which). CDR3 amino acids: CASSYVGSHEQYV. The CDR3 DNA reads TGTGCCAGCAGTTACGTAGGGTCCCACGAGCAGTACGTC.